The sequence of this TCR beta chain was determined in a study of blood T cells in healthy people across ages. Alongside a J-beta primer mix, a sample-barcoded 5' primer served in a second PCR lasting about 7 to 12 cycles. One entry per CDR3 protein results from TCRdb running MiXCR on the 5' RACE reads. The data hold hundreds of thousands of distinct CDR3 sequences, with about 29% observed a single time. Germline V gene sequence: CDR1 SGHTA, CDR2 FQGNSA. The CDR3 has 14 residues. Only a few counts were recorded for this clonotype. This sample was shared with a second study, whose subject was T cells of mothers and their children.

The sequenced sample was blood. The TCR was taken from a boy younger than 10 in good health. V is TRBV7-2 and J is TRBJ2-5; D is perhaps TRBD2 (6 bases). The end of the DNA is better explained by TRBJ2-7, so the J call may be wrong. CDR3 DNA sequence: TGTGCCAGCAGCTTAAGCGGGCTAACCTACGAGCAGTACTTC. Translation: CASSLSGLTYEQYF.